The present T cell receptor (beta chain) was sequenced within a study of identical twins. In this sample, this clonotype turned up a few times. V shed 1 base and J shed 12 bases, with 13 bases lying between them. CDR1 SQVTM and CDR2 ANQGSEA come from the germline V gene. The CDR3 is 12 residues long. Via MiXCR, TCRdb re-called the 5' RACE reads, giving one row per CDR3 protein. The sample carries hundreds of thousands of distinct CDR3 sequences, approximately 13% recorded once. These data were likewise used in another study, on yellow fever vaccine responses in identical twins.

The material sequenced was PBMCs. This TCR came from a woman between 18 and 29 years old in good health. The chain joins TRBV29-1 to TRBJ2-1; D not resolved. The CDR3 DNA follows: TGCAGCGTTGAAGTGTACCCCCAGGTGCAGTTCTTC. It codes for CSVEVYPQVQFF.